One and the same sample provided the 16 T cell receptor beta chains below, sequenced in a study of blood T cell repertoires in COVID-19. Only in-frame clones appear in the TCRdb table, and some are missing; sequencing was by immunoSEQ multiplex PCR. This sample has 300,000 to 400,000 clones, with 80% to 90% found just once. The sequencing sample was made of PBMCs or T cells enriched from blood (not recorded which). The source of these receptors is a woman aged 35 to 49 with acute COVID-19.

The rearrangement uses TRBV4-3 and TRBJ2-5; 8 bases are shared with TRBD1. Per germline, CDR1 LGHNA and CDR2 YSLEER. CDR3 length: 15 residues. V trimming: 5 bases; J trimming: 4 bases; junction bases outside the gene matches: 9. CDR3 DNA: TGCGCCAGCAGCTCTGGACAGGGCGGCCCAGAGACCCAGTACTTC. This translates into CASSSGQGGPETQYF.

V and J are TRBV27 and TRBJ1-2, with D unresolved. CDR1 is MNHEY, CDR2 SMNVEV, per germline (reference sequence). Trimming shortened V by 0 bases and J by 7 bases, and 12 bases separated the two germline ends. The CDR3 is 14 residues long. DNA for the CDR3: TGTGCCAGCAGTTTATCGAAGAGAGTGAGTGGCTACACCTTC. It translates to CASSLSKRVSGYTF.

The rearrangement joins TRBV7-9 to TRBJ1-4; 7 nucleotides match TRBD1. Looked up from germline, CDR1 is SEHNR and CDR2 is FQNEAQ (reference sequence). CDR3 size: 15 residues. J gave up 4 bases and V 7 bases, and 9 bases lay outside the gene matches. The CDR3 reads CASTLGGQLNEKLFF. The CDR3 coding sequence is TGTGCCAGCACCCTGGGGGGACAGCTTAATGAAAAACTGTTTTTT.

The rearrangement links TRBV11-3 to TRBJ2-7, with D tentatively TRBD1 (6 bases). V was shortened by 8 bases and J by 6 bases, with 20 bases between the two germline ends. Germline CDR1 reads SGHNT; CDR2 reads YENEEA. This CDR3 contains 14 residues. The CDR3 is CASASGQGLGEQYF. CDR3 DNA sequence: TGTGCCAGCGCCTCTGGGCAGGGGTTGGGCGAGCAGTACTTC. The full variable domain, rest sourced from reference TRBV11-3 and TRBJ2-7, is EAGVVQSPRYKIIEKKQPVAFWCNPISGHNTLYWYLQNLGQGPELLIRYENEEAVDDSQLPKDRFSAERLKGVDSTLKIQPAELGDSAVYLCASASGQGLGEQYFGPGTRLTVT.

This chain links TRBV7-3 with TRBJ2-1; D might be TRBD2 (6 bases). The V end was cut by 3 bases, the J end by 15 bases, with 18 bases between. The CDR3 covers 13 residues. From germline, CDR1 is SGHTA and CDR2 FQGTGA. As DNA, the CDR3 is TGTGCCAGCAGCTTCAACCGGGACTCCCCGCCGTTCTTC. It translates to CASSFNRDSPPFF.

This clone was observed a handful of times. The chain uses TRBV25-1 and TRBJ1-2; no clear D gene. Between the trimmed V and J ends, which lost 2 bases and 4 bases, there was a span of 20 bases. Germline CDR1 is MGHDK and CDR2 is SYGVNS. The CDR3 extends over 17 amino acids. CDR3 in amino acids: CASSEHGTESLGYGYTF. The CDR3 nucleotides read TGTGCCAGCAGTGAACACGGCACGGAGTCCCTAGGCTATGGCTACACCTTC.

Only one count was recorded for this clone. CDR3 loop: CASSPGTSGGADEQYF. For the CDR3, the DNA is TGTGCCAGCTCACCAGGGACTAGCGGGGGGGCCGACGAGCAGTACTTC. J is TRBJ2-7 and V is TRBV18, with 16 bases identical to TRBD2. The trim removed 2 bases at V and 5 bases at J, leaving 3 bases unmatched. The CDR3 length is 16 residues. Per germline, CDR1 KGHSH and CDR2 LQKENI.

The CDR3 nucleotides are TGTGCCAGCAGTTTCCCCTCCACCGGGGAGCTGTTTTTT. It encodes CASSFPSTGELFF. V and J are TRBV27 and TRBJ2-2; D gene uncertain. This CDR3 region has 13 residues. Germline CDR1 is MNHEY and CDR2 is SMNVEV (reference sequence). V was cut by 3 bases and J by 4 bases, with 6 bases left in between.

The chain employs TRBV7-2 and TRBJ1-2; no clear D gene. The V and J ends lost 1 base and 3 bases respectively, with 12 bases between them. Germline assignment: CDR1 SGHTA and CDR2 FQGNSA. The CDR3 length is 15 residues. The CDR3 sequence: CASSLGYAADYGYTF. The CDR3 DNA is TGTGCCAGCAGCTTAGGATATGCGGCAGACTATGGCTACACCTTC.

The chain uses TRBV19 and TRBJ1-2; D gene ambiguous. Germline V gene data show CDR1 as LNHDA and CDR2 as SQIVND (reference sequence). This CDR3 comprises 13 residues. V was cut by 7 bases and J by 4 bases, with 13 bases left in between. In DNA, the CDR3 is TGTGCCAGTAAGGCCCGGAGCAGCTATGGCTACACCTTC. Encoded protein: CASKARSSYGYTF.

This sequence joins TRBV24-1 and TRBJ1-1; a possible D gene is TRBD1 (5 bases). The CDR3 sequence is 17 residues long. From germline, CDR1 is KGHDR and CDR2 SFDVKD. Trimming removed 5 bases at V and 3 bases at J, with 21 bases between. The CDR3 DNA follows: TGTGCCACCAGTGGGCCGGGACTCCTATCGGGGGACACTGAAGCTTTCTTT. This sequence encodes CATSGPGLLSGDTEAFF.

V gene TRBV6-5 combines with J gene TRBJ1-1; 7 bases are a match to TRBD1. The CDR3 consists of 13 residues. The ends lost 9 bases at V and 2 bases at J; junction bases unmatched: 6. Per germline, CDR1 MNHEY and CDR2 SVGAGI. As DNA, the CDR3 is TGTGCCAGGATAGGGACAGCTAACACTGAAGCTTTCTTT. Translation gives CARIGTANTEAFF.

J is TRBJ1-6 and V is TRBV7-3; tentative D call: TRBD1 (5 bases). The CDR3 contains 15 residues. The ends were cut back, 1 base at V and 6 bases at J, with 10 bases in the middle. Germline-derived CDR1 and CDR2 are SGHTA and FQGTGA. The CDR3 region is CASSLNLGVNSPLHF. The CDR3 DNA is TGTGCCAGCAGCTTAAATTTAGGGGTTAATTCACCCCTCCACTTT.

The chain employs TRBV19 and TRBJ1-6; 7 bases fit TRBD1. Germline V CDR1 and CDR2: LNHDA, SQIVND (reference sequence). This CDR3 region has 16 residues. V trimming: 4 bases; J trimming: 1 base; junction bases outside the gene matches: 4. CDR3 DNA sequence: TGTGCCAGTAGTACCCCAGGGGGTTCCTATAATTCACCCCTCCACTTT. Protein sequence: CASSTPGGSYNSPLHF.

The rearrangement uses TRBV24-1 and TRBJ2-3; 16 nucleotides line up with TRBD2. The CDR3 extends over 17 amino acids. V gave up 4 bases and J gave up 2 bases; unmatched junction bases: 2. CDR1 is KGHDR, CDR2 SFDVKD, per germline. In DNA, the CDR3 is TGTGCCACCAGTGACGGGACTAGCGGGAGGGACACAGATACGCAGTATTTT. This translates into CATSDGTSGRDTDTQYF.

V and J are TRBV4-1 and TRBJ1-6, with 7 positions matching TRBD1. The V gene end was trimmed by 5 bases and the J gene end by 4 bases; junction bases not matched to a gene: 11. The CDR3 length is 17 residues. Germline CDR1 reads MGHRA; CDR2 reads YSYEKL. The CDR3 reads CASSRDRAEGYNSPLHF. DNA of the CDR3: TGCGCCAGCAGCAGAGACAGGGCGGAGGGGTATAATTCACCCCTCCACTTT.